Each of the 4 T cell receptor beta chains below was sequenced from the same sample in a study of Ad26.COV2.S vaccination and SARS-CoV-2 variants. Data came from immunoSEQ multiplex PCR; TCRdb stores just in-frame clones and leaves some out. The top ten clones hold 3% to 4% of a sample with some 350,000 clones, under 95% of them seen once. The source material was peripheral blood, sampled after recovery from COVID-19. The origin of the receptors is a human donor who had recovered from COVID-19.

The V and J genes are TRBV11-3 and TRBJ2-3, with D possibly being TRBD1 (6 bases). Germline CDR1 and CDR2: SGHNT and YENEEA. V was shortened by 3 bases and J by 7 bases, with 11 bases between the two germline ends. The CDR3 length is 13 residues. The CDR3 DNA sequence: TGTGCCAGCAGCTTTTTTGGGGGCAATACGCAGTATTTT. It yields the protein CASSFFGGNTQYF.

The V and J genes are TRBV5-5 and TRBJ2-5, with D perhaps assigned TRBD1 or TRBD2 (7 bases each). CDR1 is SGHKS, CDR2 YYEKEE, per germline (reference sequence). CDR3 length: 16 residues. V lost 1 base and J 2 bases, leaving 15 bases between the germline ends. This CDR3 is CASSLTYRGGQETQYF. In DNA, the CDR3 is TGTGCCAGCAGCTTGACGTACAGGGGAGGGCAAGAGACCCAGTACTTC.

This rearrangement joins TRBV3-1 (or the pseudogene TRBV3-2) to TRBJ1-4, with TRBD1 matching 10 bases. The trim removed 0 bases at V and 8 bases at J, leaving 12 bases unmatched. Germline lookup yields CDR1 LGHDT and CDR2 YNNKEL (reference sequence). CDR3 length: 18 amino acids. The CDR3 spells CASSQDRDRGGSAEKLFF. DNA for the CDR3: TGTGCCAGCAGCCAAGACCGGGACAGGGGCGGATCCGCAGAAAAACTGTTTTTT.

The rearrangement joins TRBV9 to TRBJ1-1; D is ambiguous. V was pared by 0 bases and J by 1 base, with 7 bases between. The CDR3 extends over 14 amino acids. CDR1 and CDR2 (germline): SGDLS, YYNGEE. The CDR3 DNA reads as TGTGCCAGCAGCGTAGTTATGGGGAACACTGAAGCTTTCTTT. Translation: CASSVVMGNTEAFF.